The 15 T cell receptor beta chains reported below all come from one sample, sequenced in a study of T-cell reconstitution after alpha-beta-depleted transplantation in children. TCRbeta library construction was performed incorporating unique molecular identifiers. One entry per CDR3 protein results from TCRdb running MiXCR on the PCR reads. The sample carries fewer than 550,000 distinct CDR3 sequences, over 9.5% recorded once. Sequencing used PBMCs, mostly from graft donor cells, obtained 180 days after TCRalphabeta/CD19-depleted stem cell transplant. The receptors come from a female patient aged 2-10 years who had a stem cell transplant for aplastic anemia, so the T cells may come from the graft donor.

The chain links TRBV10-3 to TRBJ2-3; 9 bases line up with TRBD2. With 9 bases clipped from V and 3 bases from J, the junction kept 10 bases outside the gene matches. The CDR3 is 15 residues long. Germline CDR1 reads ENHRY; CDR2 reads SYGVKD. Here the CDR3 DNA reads TGTGCCATTTCGATAGCGGGAGAGGGGACAGATACGCAGTATTTT. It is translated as CAISIAGEGTDTQYF.

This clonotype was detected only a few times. CDR3 bases: TGTGCCAGCAGCCCTAGCGGGATGGGAGAGCAGTTCTTC. It encodes CASSPSGMGEQFF. J is TRBJ2-1 and V is TRBV7-6; 9 nucleotides match TRBD2. From germline, CDR1 is SGHVS and CDR2 FNYEAQ. The junction had 6 bases not matched to a gene; V was cut back by 5 bases and J by 10 bases. The CDR3 runs 13 residues. The full variable domain, in which reference TRBV7-6 and TRBJ2-1 provide the parts outside the CDR3, is GAGVSQSPRYKVTKRGQDVALRCDPISGHVSLYWYRQALGQGPEFLTYFNYEAQQDKSGLPNDRFSAERPEGSISTLTIQRTEQRDSAMYRCASSPSGMGEQFFGPGTRLTVL.

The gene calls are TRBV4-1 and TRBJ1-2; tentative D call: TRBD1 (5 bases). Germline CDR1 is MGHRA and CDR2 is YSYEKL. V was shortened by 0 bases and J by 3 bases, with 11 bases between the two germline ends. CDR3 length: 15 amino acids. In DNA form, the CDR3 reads TGCGCCAGCAGCCAAGAGAGGCTCAGGGACTATGGCTACACCTTC. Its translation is CASSQERLRDYGYTF.

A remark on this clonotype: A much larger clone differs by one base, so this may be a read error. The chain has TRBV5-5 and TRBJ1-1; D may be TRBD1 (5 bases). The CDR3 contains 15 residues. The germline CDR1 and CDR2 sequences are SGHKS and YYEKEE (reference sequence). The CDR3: CASSLAGIANTEPFF. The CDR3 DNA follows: TGTGCCAGCAGCTTGGCAGGGATCGCGAACACTGAACCTTTCTTT.

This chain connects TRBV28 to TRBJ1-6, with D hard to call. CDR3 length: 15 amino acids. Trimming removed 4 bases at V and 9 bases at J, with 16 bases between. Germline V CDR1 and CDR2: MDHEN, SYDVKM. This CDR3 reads CASSSLFPRGSPLHF. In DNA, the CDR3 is TGTGCCAGCAGTTCTTTGTTTCCGCGGGGTTCACCCCTCCACTTT.

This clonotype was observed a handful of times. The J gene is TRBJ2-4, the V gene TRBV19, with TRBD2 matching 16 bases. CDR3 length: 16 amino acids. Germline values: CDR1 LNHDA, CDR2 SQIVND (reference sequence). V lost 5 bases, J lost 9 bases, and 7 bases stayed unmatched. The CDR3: CASSLGLAGGPGIQYF. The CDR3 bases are TGTGCCAGTAGTCTGGGACTAGCGGGAGGGCCTGGCATTCAGTACTTC.

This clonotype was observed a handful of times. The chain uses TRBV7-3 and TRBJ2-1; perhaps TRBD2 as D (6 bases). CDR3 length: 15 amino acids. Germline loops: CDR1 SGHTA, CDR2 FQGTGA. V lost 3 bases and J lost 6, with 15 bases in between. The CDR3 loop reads CASSLISGPSNEQFF. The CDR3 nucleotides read TGTGCCAGCAGCTTGATTAGCGGTCCCTCCAATGAGCAGTTCTTC.

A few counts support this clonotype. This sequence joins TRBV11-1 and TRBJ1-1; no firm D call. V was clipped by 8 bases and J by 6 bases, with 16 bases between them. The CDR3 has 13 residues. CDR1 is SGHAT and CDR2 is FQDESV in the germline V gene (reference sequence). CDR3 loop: CASGRVGSSEAFF. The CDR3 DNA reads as TGTGCCAGCGGTAGGGTCGGGAGTTCTGAAGCTTTCTTT.

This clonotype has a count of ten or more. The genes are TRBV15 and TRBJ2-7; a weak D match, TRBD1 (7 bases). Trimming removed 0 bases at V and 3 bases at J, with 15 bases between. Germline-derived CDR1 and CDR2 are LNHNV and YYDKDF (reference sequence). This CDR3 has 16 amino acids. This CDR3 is CATSRDWGAGGYEQYF. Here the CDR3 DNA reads TGTGCCACCAGCAGAGATTGGGGGGCAGGGGGCTACGAGCAGTACTTC.

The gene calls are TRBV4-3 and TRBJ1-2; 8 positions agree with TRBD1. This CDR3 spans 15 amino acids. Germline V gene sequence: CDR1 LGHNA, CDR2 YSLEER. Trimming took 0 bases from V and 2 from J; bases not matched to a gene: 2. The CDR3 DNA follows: TGCGCCAGCAGCCAAGAAAGGACAGGGAACTATGGCTACACCTTC. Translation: CASSQERTGNYGYTF.

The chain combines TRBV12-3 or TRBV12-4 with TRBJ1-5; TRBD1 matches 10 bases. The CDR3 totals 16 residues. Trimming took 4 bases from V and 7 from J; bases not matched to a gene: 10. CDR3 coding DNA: TGTGCCAGCAGTTACGGGGACAGGGGTATATCGCAGCCCCAGCATTTT. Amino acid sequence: CASSYGDRGISQPQHF.

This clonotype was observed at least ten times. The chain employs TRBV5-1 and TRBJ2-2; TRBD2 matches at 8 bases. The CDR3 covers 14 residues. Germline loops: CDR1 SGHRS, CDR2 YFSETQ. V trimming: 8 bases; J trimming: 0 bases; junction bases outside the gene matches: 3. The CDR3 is CASSGTANTGELFF. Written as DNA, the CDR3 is TGCGCCAGTAGCGGGACCGCGAACACCGGGGAGCTGTTTTTT.

The CDR3 region is CASSYSRRYGYTF. The DNA of the CDR3 is TGTGCCAGCAGTTACTCACGGAGATATGGCTACACCTTC. The chain uses TRBV6-5 and TRBJ1-2; the D is unclear. This CDR3 contains 13 residues. The germline V gene has CDR1 MNHEY and CDR2 SVGAGI. Trimming left V 0 bases short and J 5 bases short, with 7 bases between.

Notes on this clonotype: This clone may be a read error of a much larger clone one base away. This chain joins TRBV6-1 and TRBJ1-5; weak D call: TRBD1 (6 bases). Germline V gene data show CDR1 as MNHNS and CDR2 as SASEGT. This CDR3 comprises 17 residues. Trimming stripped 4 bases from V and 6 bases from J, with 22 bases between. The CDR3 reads CASSGAPLTGFTQPQHF. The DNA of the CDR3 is TGTGCCAGCAGTGGAGCCCCCCTGACAGGTTTCACTCAGCCCCAGCATTTT.

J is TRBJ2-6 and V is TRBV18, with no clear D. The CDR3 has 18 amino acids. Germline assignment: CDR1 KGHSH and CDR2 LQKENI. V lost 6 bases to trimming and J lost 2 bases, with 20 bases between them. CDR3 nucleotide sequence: TGTGCCAGCTCCCGGACCTTCCCCCTCGACCCTGGGGCCAACGTCCTGACTTTC. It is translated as CASSRTFPLDPGANVLTF.